This passage covers 20 T cell receptor beta chains from one sample sequenced in a study of blood T cells in healthy people across ages. A sample-barcoded 5' primer and a J-beta primer mix were used in a second PCR of about 7 to 12 cycles. TCRdb fed the 5' RACE reads into MiXCR, producing one record per CDR3 protein. Here the sample spans 1.5 million to 2 million distinct CDR3 sequences, about 49% being singletons. The source material was blood. These receptors all stem from a woman aged 40 to 50 in good health.

CDR3 sequence (DNA): TGCGCCAGCAGCCATCCGGGACTAGCTCAGGGACCGGATTTCTCCGAGCAGTACTTC. Amino acid sequence: CASSHPGLAQGPDFSEQYF. This chain links TRBV4-1 with TRBJ2-7; 9 bases map to TRBD2. J lost 6 bases, V lost 3 bases, and 21 bases had no gene match. Germline CDR1 MGHRA, CDR2 YSYEKL. The CDR3 contains 19 residues.

About this clonotype: Sequence at one end of the junction differs from germline and may be a read error. This chain connects TRBV4-2 to TRBJ2-6, with unresolved D. The CDR3 runs 17 residues. CDR1 and CDR2 (germline): LGHNA, YNFKEQ. Written as DNA, the CDR3 is TGTGCCAGCAGCAAGGTTAGCCCCGAGGCTGGGACCAACGTCCTGACTTTC. Its translation is CASSKVSPEAGTNVLTF.

This clonotype was observed a handful of times. The CDR3 sequence is CASSYSTLAGGEQFF. In nucleotides, the CDR3 is TGTGCCAGCAGTTACTCGACCCTAGCGGGGGGCGAGCAGTTCTTC. The genes are TRBV6-6 and TRBJ2-1; TRBD2 agrees at 11 bases. V gave up 0 bases and J gave up 10 bases; unmatched junction bases: 5. There are 15 residues in the CDR3. The germline gives CDR1 MNHNY, CDR2 SVGAGI (reference sequence).

This clonotype showed up just a few times. The CDR3 bases are TGTGCCAGCAGGACTAGCGGGGGCGGGGGGGATGAGCAGTTCTTC. The encoded protein is CASRTSGGGGDEQFF. The chain is built from TRBV28 and TRBJ2-1, with 12 bases identical to TRBD2. The CDR3 contains 15 residues. J lost 8 bases, V lost 6 bases, and 8 bases had no gene match. Per the germline V gene, CDR1 is MDHEN and CDR2 is SYDVKM. Full variable domain (outside the CDR3, taken from reference TRBV28 and TRBJ2-1): DVKVTQSSRYLVKRTGEKVFLECVQDMDHENMFWYRQDPGLGLRLIYFSYDVKMKEKGDIPEGYSVSREKKERFSLILESASTNQTSMYLCASRTSGGGGDEQFFGPGTRLTVL.

This CDR3 reads CSAPVQSGGAWSTDTQYF. The DNA of the CDR3 is TGCAGCGCCCCGGTTCAAAGCGGGGGGGCCTGGAGCACAGATACGCAGTATTTT. The chain joins TRBV29-1 to TRBJ2-3, with 10 nucleotides matching TRBD2. The CDR3 consists of 18 residues. Germline CDR1 SQVTM, CDR2 ANQGSEA. Trimming removed 7 bases from V and 0 bases from J; junction bases left unmatched: 16.

V usage is TRBV5-1 and J usage is TRBJ1-4, with D unresolved. Germline V gene sequence: CDR1 SGHRS, CDR2 YFSETQ. The CDR3 spans 15 residues. Trimming cost V 4 bases and J 5 bases, with 15 bases left between them. Here the CDR3 reads CASSLEHRRNEKLFF. CDR3 nucleotide sequence: TGCGCCAGCAGCCTGGAACACCGGAGGAATGAAAAACTGTTTTTT.

This clonotype was detected once. This chain uses TRBV27 with TRBJ2-5; perhaps TRBD1 as D (6 bases). Germline CDR1 is MNHEY and CDR2 is SMNVEV (reference sequence). This CDR3 has 15 residues. V was pared by 5 bases and J by 1 base, with 14 bases between. The CDR3 protein is CASSGGGRIQETQYF. The CDR3 DNA is TGTGCCAGCAGTGGTGGGGGCAGAATCCAAGAGACCCAGTACTTC.

J is TRBJ2-5 and V is TRBV12-5; the D gene is possibly TRBD2 (6 bases). CDR1 and CDR2 (germline): LGHNT, FRNRAP. There are 15 residues in the CDR3. V shed 1 base and J shed 5 bases, with 14 bases lying between them. CDR3 coding DNA: TGTGCTAGTGGTTTGGCCTCGACGGGGGAGGAGACCCAGTACTTC. Translating it yields CASGLASTGEETQYF.

This clonotype was counted between two and nine times. The rearrangement links TRBV3-1 to TRBJ1-2, with 7 bases lining up with TRBD1. V dropped 3 bases and J dropped 2; count of bases not matched to a gene: 3. The CDR3 extends over 14 amino acids. Germline CDR1 reads LGHDT; CDR2 reads YNNKEL (reference sequence). CDR3 nucleotide sequence: TGTGCCAGCAGCCAGCAGACAGGGAACTATGGCTACACCTTC. This encodes CASSQQTGNYGYTF.

This clonotype was seen repeatedly, ten times or more. The gene calls are TRBV6-5 and TRBJ2-3; D is undetermined. Germline values: CDR1 MNHEY, CDR2 SVGAGI. V lost 2 bases to trimming and J lost 9 bases, with 6 bases between them. This CDR3 contains 11 residues. For the CDR3, the DNA is TGTGCCAGCAGTTACATGGGGACGCAGTATTTT. This codes for CASSYMGTQYF.

V gene TRBV4-3 combines with J gene TRBJ1-2, with D maybe TRBD1 (5 bases). CDR3 size: 14 residues. Deletions cut 5 bases from V and 5 bases from J, with 15 bases between. Germline CDR1 LGHNA, CDR2 YSLEER. The CDR3 is CASSDRSGTYGYTF. CDR3 sequence (DNA): TGCGCCAGCAGCGACCGATCCGGGACTTATGGCTACACCTTC.

J is TRBJ1-1 and V is TRBV6-5; 7 bases are a match to TRBD1. This CDR3 contains 15 residues. Germline loops: CDR1 MNHEY, CDR2 SVGAGI. Trimming removed 6 bases from V and 0 bases from J; junction bases left unmatched: 7. The CDR3 sequence: CASRPGTALNTEAFF. The CDR3 nucleotides are TGTGCCAGCAGACCAGGGACAGCCTTGAACACTGAAGCTTTCTTT.

This clonotype was found a few times. This chain links TRBV4-1 with TRBJ1-2; D is undetermined. Germline CDR1 reads MGHRA; CDR2 reads YSYEKL. V was pared by 3 bases and J by 2 bases, with 7 bases between. The CDR3 spans 13 residues. DNA for the CDR3: TGCGCCAGCAGCCACCAGGAGAACTATGGCTACACCTTC. It codes for CASSHQENYGYTF.

The chain has TRBV20-1 and TRBJ2-5; D is unresolved. V gave up 4 bases and J gave up 1 base, with 7 bases separating them. This CDR3 comprises 12 residues. Germline CDR1 reads DFQATT; CDR2 reads SNEGSKA (reference sequence). The CDR3 reads CSATGIQETQYF. CDR3 in DNA: TGCAGTGCTACCGGCATCCAAGAGACCCAGTACTTC.

About this clonotype itself: This CDR3 is missing its conserved last phenylalanine or tryptophan, likely due to a read error. The rearrangement links TRBV20-1 to TRBJ2-4, with D unclear. The J call could be wrong; TRBJ2-7 is a better fit for the DNA end. CDR3 size: 12 residues. Germline lookup yields CDR1 DFQATT and CDR2 SNEGSKA (reference sequence). Written as DNA, the CDR3 is TGCAGTGCTATCGAGCCAGTGAGCGAGCAGTACTGC. Its protein is CSAIEPVSEQYC.

This clonotype has more than one count but fewer than ten. The genes are TRBV28 and TRBJ2-1, with 15 bases lining up with TRBD2. Germline V gives CDR1 MDHEN, CDR2 SYDVKM. The junction had 5 bases not matched to a gene; V was cut back by 6 bases and J by 8 bases. The length of the CDR3 is 15 residues. CDR3 sequence: CASSLGTSGGYEQFF. CDR3 nucleotides: TGTGCCAGCAGCTTAGGGACTAGCGGGGGGTATGAGCAGTTCTTC.

The chain uses TRBV14 and TRBJ2-1, with 11 bases that match TRBD2. Germline trimming cut 4 bases from V and 15 bases from J; bases unmatched to any gene: 11. From germline, CDR1 is SGHDN and CDR2 FVKESK. There are 14 residues in the CDR3. CDR3 DNA: TGTGCCAGCAGCCGAGCGACTTTAGCGGGGGGGCGGTTCTTC. It translates to CASSRATLAGGRFF.

A few counts support this clonotype. The gene calls are TRBV24-1 and TRBJ2-3; TRBD1 might be the D (6 bases). V was cut by 1 base and J by 0 bases, with 10 bases left in between. The CDR3 covers 16 residues. Germline CDR1 reads KGHDR; CDR2 reads SFDVKD. Here the CDR3 reads CATSDFLRGSTDTQYF. As DNA, the CDR3 is TGTGCCACCAGTGATTTCCTCAGGGGTAGCACAGATACGCAGTATTTT.

This clonotype has just a few counts. The chain is built from TRBV7-9 and TRBJ2-1; 7 bases agree with TRBD1. With 5 bases clipped from V and 7 bases from J, the junction kept 11 bases outside the gene matches. This CDR3 is built from 15 residues. Germline V gene sequence: CDR1 SEHNR, CDR2 FQNEAQ (reference sequence). The CDR3 loop is CASSVTGVRENEQFF. The CDR3 DNA follows: TGTGCCAGCAGCGTAACAGGGGTGAGGGAGAATGAGCAGTTCTTC.

The chain couples TRBV20-1 to TRBJ2-7; no clear D. V was shortened by 1 base and J by 0 bases, with 10 bases between the two germline ends. CDR3 length: 14 amino acids. Germline assignment: CDR1 DFQATT and CDR2 SNEGSKA (reference sequence). CDR3 amino acids: CSARGQASSYEQYF. CDR3 nucleotide sequence: TGCAGTGCTAGAGGGCAGGCCAGCTCCTACGAGCAGTACTTC.